This T cell receptor (beta chain) appears in the sequencing data of a study of a mutant IDH1 vaccine in newly diagnosed glioma. As for the study in general: The start of vaccination came 4-6 weeks after radiotherapy alone, or with temozolomide cycles. Study-level results: Pseudoprogression appears to have had no connection to changes in top peripheral T cell clonotypes.

On this clone: Its antigen is not identified.

CDR3 length equals 13 residues. Trimming pared 1 base from V and 2 bases from J, leaving 3 bases between. Germline V gives CDR1 LNHDA, CDR2 SQIVND (reference sequence). Data came from immunoSEQ multiplex PCR; TCRdb stores just in-frame clones and leaves some out. In the table there are 20,000 or so clones, approximately 88% of which are singletons. Noted time point: week 47, end of study. What each vaccine dose contained was 300 ug of mutant IDH1 20-mer peptide, accompanied by topical imiquimod. The chain joins TRBV19 to TRBJ1-5; the D is unclear. This sample comprised PBMCs, obtained from a glioma patient whose treatment included an IDH1 peptide vaccine. This clonotype originated in a man between 35 and 55 years old with glioma. The chain's CDR3 is CASSIVGNQPQHF. The CDR3 region has the DNA TGTGCCAGTAGTATAGTCGGCAATCAGCCCCAGCATTTT.